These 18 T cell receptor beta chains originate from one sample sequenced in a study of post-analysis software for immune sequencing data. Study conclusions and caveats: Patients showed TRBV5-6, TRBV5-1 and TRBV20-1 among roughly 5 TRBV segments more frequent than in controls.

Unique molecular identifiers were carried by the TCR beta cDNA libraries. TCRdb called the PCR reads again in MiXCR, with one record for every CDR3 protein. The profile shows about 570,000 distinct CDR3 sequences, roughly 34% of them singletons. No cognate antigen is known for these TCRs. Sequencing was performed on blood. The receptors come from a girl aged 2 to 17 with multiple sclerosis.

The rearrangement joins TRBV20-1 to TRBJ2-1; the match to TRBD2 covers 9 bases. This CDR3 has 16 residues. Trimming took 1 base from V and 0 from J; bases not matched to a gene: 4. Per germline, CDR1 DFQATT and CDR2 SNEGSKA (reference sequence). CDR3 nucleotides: TGCAGTGCTAGAGCGGTAGCGGGGGCCTCCTACAATGAGCAGTTCTTC. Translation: CSARAVAGASYNEQFF.

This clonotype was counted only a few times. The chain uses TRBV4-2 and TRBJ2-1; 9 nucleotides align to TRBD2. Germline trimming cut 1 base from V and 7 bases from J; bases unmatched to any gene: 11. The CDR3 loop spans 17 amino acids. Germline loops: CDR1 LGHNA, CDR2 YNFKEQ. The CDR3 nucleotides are TGTGCCAGCAGCCAAGGTTTAAGCGTTAGCGGGGGTAATGAGCAGTTCTTC. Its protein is CASSQGLSVSGGNEQFF.

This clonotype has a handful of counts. CDR3 residues: CASRDGTASGNTIYF. The DNA of the CDR3 is TGCGCCAGCAGAGATGGGACAGCCTCTGGAAACACCATATATTTT. The V call is TRBV5-1, the J call TRBJ1-3; 7 bases fit TRBD1. Trimming at V came to 5 bases and at J to 0 bases, leaving 5 bases not matched to a gene. The CDR3 length is 15 residues. Per the germline V gene, CDR1 is SGHRS and CDR2 is YFSETQ.

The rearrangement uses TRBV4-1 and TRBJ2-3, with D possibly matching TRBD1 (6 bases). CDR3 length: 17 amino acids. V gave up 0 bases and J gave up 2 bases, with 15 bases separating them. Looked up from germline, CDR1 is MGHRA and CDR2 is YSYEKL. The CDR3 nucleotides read TGCGCCAGCAGCCAAGACGGGACATCTAGCACCACAGATACGCAGTATTTT. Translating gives CASSQDGTSSTTDTQYF.

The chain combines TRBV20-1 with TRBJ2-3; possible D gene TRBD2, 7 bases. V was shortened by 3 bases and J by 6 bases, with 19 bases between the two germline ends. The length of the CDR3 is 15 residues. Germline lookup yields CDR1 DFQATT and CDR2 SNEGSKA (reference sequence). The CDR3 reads CSASRREGGRDTQYF. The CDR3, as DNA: TGCAGTGCTAGTCGGCGAGAGGGGGGGCGGGATACGCAGTATTTT.

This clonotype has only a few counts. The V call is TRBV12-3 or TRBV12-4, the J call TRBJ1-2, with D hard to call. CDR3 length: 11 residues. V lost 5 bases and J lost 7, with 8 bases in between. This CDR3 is CASSDGFGYTF. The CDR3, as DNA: TGTGCCAGCAGTGATGGTTTTGGCTACACCTTC.

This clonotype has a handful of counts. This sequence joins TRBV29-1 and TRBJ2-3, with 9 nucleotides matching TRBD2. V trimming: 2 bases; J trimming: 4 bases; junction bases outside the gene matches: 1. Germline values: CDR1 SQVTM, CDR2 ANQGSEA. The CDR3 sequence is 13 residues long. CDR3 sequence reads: CSVELAGPDTQYF. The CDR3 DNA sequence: TGCAGCGTTGAACTAGCGGGGCCAGATACGCAGTATTTT.

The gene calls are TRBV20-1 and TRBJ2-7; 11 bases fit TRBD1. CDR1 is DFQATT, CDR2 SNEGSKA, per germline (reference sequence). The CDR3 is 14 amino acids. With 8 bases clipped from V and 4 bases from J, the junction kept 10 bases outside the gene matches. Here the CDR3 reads CSTPGQGGVYEQYF. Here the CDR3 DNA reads TGCAGTACGCCGGGACAGGGGGGCGTATACGAGCAGTACTTC.

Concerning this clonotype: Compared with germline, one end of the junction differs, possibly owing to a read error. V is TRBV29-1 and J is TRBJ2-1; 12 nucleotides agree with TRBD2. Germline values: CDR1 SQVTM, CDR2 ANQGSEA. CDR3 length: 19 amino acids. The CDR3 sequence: CGVPGQWTSGANSYNEQFF. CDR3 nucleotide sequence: TGCGGCGTTCCGGGACAGTGGACTAGCGGGGCTAACTCCTACAATGAGCAGTTCTTC.

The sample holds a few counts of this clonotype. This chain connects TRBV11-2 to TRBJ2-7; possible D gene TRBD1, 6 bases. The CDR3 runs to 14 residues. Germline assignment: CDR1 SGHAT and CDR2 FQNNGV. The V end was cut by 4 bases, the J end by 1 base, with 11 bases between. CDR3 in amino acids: CASSSVQGSYEQYF. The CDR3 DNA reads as TGTGCCAGCAGCTCCGTACAGGGATCCTACGAGCAGTACTTC.

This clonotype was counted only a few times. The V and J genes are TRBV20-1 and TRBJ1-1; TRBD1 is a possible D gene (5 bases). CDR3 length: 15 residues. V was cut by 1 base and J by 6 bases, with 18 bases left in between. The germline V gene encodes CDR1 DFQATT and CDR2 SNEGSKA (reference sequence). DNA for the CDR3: TGCAGTGCTAGAGTTGACGACAGAAGGAGCGCTGAAGCTTTCTTT. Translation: CSARVDDRRSAEAFF.

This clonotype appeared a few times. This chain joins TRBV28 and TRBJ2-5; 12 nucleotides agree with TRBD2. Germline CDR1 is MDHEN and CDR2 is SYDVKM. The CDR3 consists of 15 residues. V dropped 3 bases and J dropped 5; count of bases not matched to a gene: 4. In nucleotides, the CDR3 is TGTGCCAGCAGTTTCTCGACTAGCGGGGGCGAGACCCAGTACTTC. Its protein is CASSFSTSGGETQYF.

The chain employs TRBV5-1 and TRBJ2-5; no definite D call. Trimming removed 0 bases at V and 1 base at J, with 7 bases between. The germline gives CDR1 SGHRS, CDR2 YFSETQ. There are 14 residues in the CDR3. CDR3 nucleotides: TGCGCCAGCAGCTTGGGACGGCCCCAAGAGACCCAGTACTTC. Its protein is CASSLGRPQETQYF.

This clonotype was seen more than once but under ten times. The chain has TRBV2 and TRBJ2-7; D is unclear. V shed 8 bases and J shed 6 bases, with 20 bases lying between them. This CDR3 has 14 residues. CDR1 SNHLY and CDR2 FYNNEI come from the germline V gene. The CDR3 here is CASGRLVEIREQYF. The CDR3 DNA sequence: TGTGCCAGCGGACGGTTGGTCGAGATTCGCGAGCAGTACTTC.

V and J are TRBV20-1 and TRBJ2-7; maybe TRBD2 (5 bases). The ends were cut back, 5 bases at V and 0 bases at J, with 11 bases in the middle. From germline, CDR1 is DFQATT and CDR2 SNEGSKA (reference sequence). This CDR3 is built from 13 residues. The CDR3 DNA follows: TGCAGTGCTCGTCCGGGATTCTCCTACGAGCAGTACTTC. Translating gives CSARPGFSYEQYF.

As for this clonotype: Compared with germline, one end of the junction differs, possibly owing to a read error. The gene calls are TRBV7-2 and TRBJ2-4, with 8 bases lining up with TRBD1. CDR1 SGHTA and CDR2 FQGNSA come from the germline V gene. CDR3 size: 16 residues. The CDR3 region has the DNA TGTGTCAGCAGCTCGGACAGGGTGAGGGCCAAAAACATTCAGTACTTC. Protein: CVSSSDRVRAKNIQYF.

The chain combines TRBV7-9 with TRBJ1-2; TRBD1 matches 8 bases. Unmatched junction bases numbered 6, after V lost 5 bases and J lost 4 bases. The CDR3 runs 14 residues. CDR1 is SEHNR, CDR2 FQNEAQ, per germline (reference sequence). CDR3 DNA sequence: TGTGCCAGCAGCACCGGACAGGGCGCCTATGGCTACACCTTC. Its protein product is CASSTGQGAYGYTF.

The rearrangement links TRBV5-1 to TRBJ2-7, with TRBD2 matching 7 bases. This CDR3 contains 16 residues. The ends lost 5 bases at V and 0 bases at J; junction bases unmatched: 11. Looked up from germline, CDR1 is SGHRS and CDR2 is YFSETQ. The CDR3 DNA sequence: TGCGCCAGCAGTTCTTACCCCGGGAGGAGCTCCTACGAGCAGTACTTC. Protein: CASSSYPGRSSYEQYF.